One sample yielded the 8 T cell receptor beta chains listed below, sequenced in a study of blood T cell repertoires in COVID-19. Here immunoSEQ multiplex PCR was the method, and the copy in TCRdb shows in-frame clones only, minus some. The table includes a few hundred thousand clones, around 89% detected once. The material sequenced was peripheral blood. All receptors come from a woman in her fifties or sixties with COVID-19, enrolled during active disease.

The chain employs TRBV2 and TRBJ2-7; maybe TRBD1 (5 bases). This CDR3 comprises 14 residues. The germline V gene has CDR1 SNHLY and CDR2 FYNNEI. V dropped 9 bases and J dropped 1 base, with 16 bases sitting between them. CDR3 coding DNA: TGTGCCAGGTCGACAGACCGAAATTCCTACGAGCAGTACTTC. The encoded protein is CARSTDRNSYEQYF.

The gene calls are TRBV27 and TRBJ2-3, with D possibly matching TRBD2 (6 bases). The CDR3 length is 14 residues. The germline V gene encodes CDR1 MNHEY and CDR2 SMNVEV (reference sequence). Trimming removed 6 bases from V and 2 bases from J, with 12 bases in between. The CDR3 loop reads CASSGGWVTDTQYF. The CDR3 DNA reads TGTGCCAGCAGCGGAGGGTGGGTCACAGATACGCAGTATTTT.

In this sample, this clone turned up once. This rearrangement joins TRBV5-6 to TRBJ1-5; 7 bases map to TRBD1. The CDR3 has 14 residues. V lost 3 bases to trimming and J lost 6 bases; unmatched junction nucleotides: 6. Germline-derived CDR1 and CDR2 are SGHDT and YYEEEE. CDR3 bases: TGTGCCAGCAGCTCGACAGGGAAGACTCAGCCCCAGCATTTT. This gives the protein CASSSTGKTQPQHF.

For the CDR3, the DNA is TGTGCCAGCAGCGCCGAGGGGGCGCAAGCTTTCTTT. Amino acid sequence: CASSAEGAQAFF. V gene TRBV9 combines with J gene TRBJ1-1; 7 bases align to TRBD1. The CDR3 contains 12 residues. The germline V gene has CDR1 SGDLS and CDR2 YYNGEE. Trimming removed 3 bases from V and 9 bases from J; junction bases left unmatched: 5. The variable domain in full, with the rest retrieved from reference TRBV9 and TRBJ1-1, is DSGVTQTPKHLITATGQRVTLRCSPRSGDLSVYWYQQSLDQGLQFLIQYYNGEERAKGNILERFSAQQFPDLHSELNLSSLELGDSALYFCASSAEGAQAFFGQGTRLTVV.

This chain uses TRBV11-2 with TRBJ2-1; D uncertain. The germline V gene has CDR1 SGHAT and CDR2 FQNNGV. The V end was cut by 4 bases, the J end by 7 bases, with 11 bases between. The CDR3 loop spans 13 amino acids. CDR3 protein: CASSSQEPNEQFF. CDR3 in DNA: TGTGCCAGCAGCTCGCAGGAACCAAATGAGCAGTTCTTC. The full variable domain, completed using reference TRBV11-2 and TRBJ2-1, is EAGVAQSPRYKIIEKRQSVAFWCNPISGHATLYWYQQILGQGPKLLIQFQNNGVVDDSQLPKDRFSAERLKGVDSTLKIQPAKLEDSAVYLCASSSQEPNEQFFGPGTRLTVL.

The V gene is TRBV27, the J gene TRBJ2-2; TRBD2 matches 10 bases. Germline V gives CDR1 MNHEY, CDR2 SMNVEV (reference sequence). J gave up 4 bases and V 6 bases, and 5 bases lay outside the gene matches. There are 15 residues in the CDR3. The CDR3 sequence is CASRSGGAFTGELFF. CDR3 coding DNA: TGTGCCAGCAGGAGCGGGGGGGCCTTCACCGGGGAGCTGTTTTTT.

This CDR3 is CASSRKLSHTSGVENEQFF. CDR3 DNA sequence: TGTGCCAGCAGCCGCAAGCTCTCACATACTAGCGGGGTTGAGAATGAGCAGTTCTTC. The chain couples TRBV3-1 (or the pseudogene TRBV3-2) to TRBJ2-1; 10 positions match TRBD2. This CDR3 spans 19 amino acids. The germline V gene encodes CDR1 LGHDT and CDR2 YNNKEL (reference sequence). V dropped 4 bases and J dropped 7; count of bases not matched to a gene: 19.

This clone has a handful of counts. V and J are TRBV23-1 and TRBJ2-3; 10 positions agree with TRBD1. TRBV23-1 is marked as an open reading frame, function uncertain. V lost 3 bases and J lost 1; bases outside the gene matches: 4. The CDR3 runs 16 residues. The CDR3 region is CASSQMTGGGTDTQYF. CDR3 sequence (DNA): TGCGCCAGCAGTCAGATGACAGGGGGCGGCACAGATACGCAGTATTTT.